Sequencing of this TCR beta chain was carried out in a study of CD8 T cells in Susac syndrome. Findings and limits, study-wide: Expansion of Susac CD8+ clones peaked in TEMRA cells and in active patients.

Of note for this clonotype: Antigen specificity is unknown.

The authors carried out high-throughput sequencing of TCR beta. They applied it to CD8+ and CD4+ T cells obtained from blood. Reverse transcription of about 0.45 to 1 ug RNA was performed with random hexamers. The method of amplification for TCR beta CDR3 was immunoSEQ multiplex PCR, covering 54 Vbeta and 13 Jbeta. TCRdb re-analysed the immunoSEQ multiplex PCR reads in MiXCR, keeping a single row per CDR3 protein. The sample contains 200,000 or so distinct CDR3 sequences, 85% to 95% of which appear only once. The germline V gene has CDR1 SGHDT and CDR2 YYEEEE. V lost 4 bases, J lost 7 bases, and 11 bases stayed unmatched. CDR3 length: 16 residues.

The rearrangement joins TRBV5-6 to TRBJ1-6; 7 bases map to TRBD1. The TCR was taken from a human donor with Susac syndrome. The sample consisted of CD8+ T cells from PBMCs. CDR3 sequence: CASSRWTGEGNSPLHF. The CDR3 nucleotides read TGTGCCAGCAGCAGATGGACAGGAGAAGGGAATTCACCCCTCCACTTT.